A selection of T cell receptor beta chains follows, all from one sample in a study of human versus mouse CDR3 diversity and MHC coevolution. The protocol was immunoSEQ multiplex PCR, while the TCRdb copy is restricted to in-frame clones and leaves out a portion. The table includes just under 60,000 clones, around 94% detected once. The sample was naive CD4+ T cells from blood. These receptors originate from a person in their sixties or seventies in good health. Each CDR3 is given with its conserved first and last residue. D genes are given only for firm matches. A clone size is listed for some rows: how often the clone was seen (once, few, many), or a class if it is expanded.

j_gene,abundance,v_gene,len,d_gene,CDR3aa,CDR3nt
TRBJ2-3,once,TRBV6-5,15,TRBD2,CASSYLSGSGDTQYF,TGTGCCAGCAGTTATCTTAGCGGGAGTGGTGATACGCAGTATTTT
TRBJ1-5,.,TRBV7-9,13,.,CASSFHGDQPQHF,TGTGCCAGCAGCTTCCACGGAGATCAGCCCCAGCATTTT
TRBJ2-2,.,TRBV5-1,14,.,CASSLGANTGELFF,TGCGCCAGCAGCTTGGGCGCGAACACCGGGGAGCTGTTTTTT
TRBJ2-1,.,TRBV19,15,TRBD2,CASSIGGGVRNEQFF,TGTGCCAGTAGTATTGGCGGGGGAGTTCGCAATGAGCAGTTCTTC
TRBJ2-1,.,TRBV18,13,.,CASSLSGYNAQFF,TGTGCCAGCTCACTCTCGGGGTACAATGCGCAGTTCTTC
TRBJ2-5,.,TRBV18,14,.,CASSPGGGQETQYF,TGTGCCAGCTCACCAGGTGGGGGGCAAGAGACCCAGTACTTC
TRBJ2-5,.,TRBV4-1,17,TRBD2,CASSQDHVAGVGETQYF,TGCGCCAGCAGCCAAGATCACGTAGCGGGAGTGGGAGAGACCCAGTACTTC
TRBJ1-1,.,TRBV11-2,12,.,CASSLGAAEAFF,TGTGCCAGCAGCTTAGGGGCAGCCGAAGCTTTCTTT
TRBJ1-1,.,TRBV5-5,14,.,CASSRMEVNTEAFF,TGTGCCAGCAGCCGTATGGAGGTGAACACTGAAGCTTTCTTT
TRBJ2-5,.,TRBV2,14,.,CASTGSSRQETQYF,TGTGCCAGCACGGGGTCCAGTCGCCAAGAGACCCAGTACTTC
TRBJ2-2,.,TRBV4-1,13,TRBD1,CASSQQGAGELFF,TGCGCCAGCAGCCAACAGGGGGCCGGGGAGCTGTTTTTT
TRBJ2-7,.,TRBV4-2,17,.,CASSQDLIRGGSYEQYF,TGTGCCAGCAGCCAAGATCTAATCCGCGGAGGCTCCTACGAGCAGTACTTC
TRBJ2-1,.,TRBV29-1,14,.,CSASRGSSYNEQFF,TGCAGCGCCAGTAGGGGGAGCTCCTACAATGAGCAGTTCTTC
TRBJ1-4,.,TRBV19,13,TRBD1,CASWDRVGEKLFF,TGTGCCAGTTGGGACAGGGTTGGTGAAAAACTGTTTTTT
TRBJ2-1,.,TRBV27,17,TRBD1,CASSASRDRSFNNEQFF,TGTGCCAGCAGTGCTTCCCGGGACAGGTCCTTCAACAATGAGCAGTTCTTC
TRBJ2-5,.,TRBV9,15,TRBD2,CASSVGGTSTETRYF,TGTGCCAGCAGCGTAGGCGGGACTAGTACGGAGACCCGGTACTTC
TRBJ2-7,.,TRBV6-1,13,.,CASSEGAQVEQYF,TGTGCCAGCAGCGAAGGCGCCCAGGTCGAGCAGTACTTC
TRBJ2-5,.,TRBV5-4,14,TRBD1,CASSKLTGEETQYF,TGTGCCAGCAGCAAACTGACAGGGGAAGAGACCCAGTACTTC
TRBJ2-1,.,TRBV19,14,TRBD1,CASSIQGADNEQFF,TGTGCCAGTAGTATACAGGGGGCTGACAATGAGCAGTTCTTC
TRBJ2-3,.,TRBV2,19,TRBD2,CASSSGLAGGPSRGDTQYF,TGTGCCAGCAGCTCGGGACTAGCGGGAGGCCCTTCACGGGGAGATACGCAGTATTTT
TRBJ2-3,.,TRBV10-1,15,.,CASSGELGNTDTQYF,TGCGCCAGCAGTGGGGAGCTGGGTAACACAGATACGCAGTATTTT
TRBJ1-6,.,TRBV30,12,.,CAWTATGKPLHF,TGTGCCTGGACCGCTACAGGCAAACCCCTCCACTTT